These 24 T cell receptor beta chains were sequenced from one sample in a study of cytomegalovirus exposure and HLA in healthy donors. Generated by immunoSEQ multiplex PCR, the TCRdb table keeps only in-frame clones and is missing some. The table includes around 140,000 clones, around 84% detected once. Sequencing used PBMCs. The receptors were sampled from a man aged 18 to 35 in good health and CMV-seropositive.

This clone was observed once. The chain links TRBV30 to TRBJ1-2, with a possible D match to TRBD1 (6 bases). CDR3 length: 12 amino acids. V was trimmed by 7 bases and J by 7 bases, leaving 16 bases between them. Per the germline V gene, CDR1 is GTSNPN and CDR2 is SVGIG (reference sequence). The CDR3 region has the DNA TGTGCCTCTTCGGCGGGGGCAGGTGGCTACACCTTC. Residues: CASSAGAGGYTF.

This chain connects TRBV19 to TRBJ2-3, with TRBD1 matching over 9 bases. The V gene's germline CDR1 is LNHDA and CDR2 SQIVND (reference sequence). CDR3 length: 17 residues. J gave up 1 base and V 4 bases, and 9 bases lay outside the gene matches. The CDR3 DNA reads as TGTGCCAGTAGTAGGCCCACAGGGGGCATCCGCACAGATACGCAGTATTTT. Its translation: CASSRPTGGIRTDTQYF.

The rearrangement uses TRBV30 and TRBJ2-2; D unclear. CDR3 length: 12 amino acids. Deletions cut 4 bases from V and 1 base from J, with 4 bases between. The germline gives CDR1 GTSNPN, CDR2 SVGIG (reference sequence). CDR3 nucleotides: TGTGCCTGGAACGGGAACACCGGGGAGCTGTTTTTT. Translation: CAWNGNTGELFF.

V and J are TRBV6-5 and TRBJ1-3, with a possible D match to TRBD1 (6 bases). There are 14 residues in the CDR3. Trimming cost V 6 bases and J 1 base, with 10 bases left between them. CDR1 MNHEY and CDR2 SVGAGI come from the germline V gene. The CDR3 coding sequence is TGTGCCAGCAGAACAGGGAATTCTGGAAACACCATATATTTT. Its protein is CASRTGNSGNTIYF.

The chain carries TRBV5-8 and TRBJ1-5; 7 bases match TRBD1. The CDR3 extends over 15 amino acids. The junction had 4 bases not matched to a gene; V was cut back by 0 bases and J by 4 bases. Looked up from germline, CDR1 is SGHTS and CDR2 is YDEGEE. The DNA of the CDR3 is TGTGCCAGCAGCTTGGGGGGGGACAGAAATCAGCCCCAGCATTTT. Translation: CASSLGGDRNQPQHF. Supplemented by reference TRBV5-8 and TRBJ1-5, the full variable domain reads EAGVTQSPTHLIKTRGQQATLRCSPISGHTSVYWYQQALGLGLQFLLWYDEGEERNRGNFPPRFSGRQFPNYSSELNVNALELEDSALYLCASSLGGDRNQPQHFGDGTRLSIL.

V is TRBV7-9 and J is TRBJ2-3; TRBD2 is a possible D gene (5 bases). The V gene lost 0 bases and the J gene lost 6 bases, with 13 bases spanning the gap. This CDR3 comprises 15 residues. Germline CDR1 reads SEHNR; CDR2 reads FQNEAQ (reference sequence). The CDR3 region has the DNA TGTGCCAGCAGCTTAGCGGGAGCCCGTGGGGATACGCAGTATTTT. Amino acid sequence: CASSLAGARGDTQYF. Filled out from reference TRBV7-9 and TRBJ2-3, the complete variable domain reads DTGVSQNPRHKITKRGQNVTFRCDPISEHNRLYWYRQTLGQGPEFLTYFQNEAQLEKSRLLSDRFSAERPKGSFSTLEIQRTEQGDSAMYLCASSLAGARGDTQYFGPGTRLTVL.

V and J are TRBV5-4 and TRBJ1-2; TRBD1 agrees at 7 bases. Germline V CDR1 and CDR2: SGHNT, YYREEE (reference sequence). After removal of 0 bases from V and 5 bases from J, the junction contained 7 bases not matched to a gene. The CDR3 has 15 residues. Here the CDR3 reads CASSLEDRAIYGYTF. The DNA of the CDR3 is TGTGCCAGCAGCTTGGAAGACAGGGCCATTTATGGCTACACCTTC.

This chain links TRBV21-1 with TRBJ2-4; the table assigns TRBD2, which was not confirmed against the DNA. TRBV21-1 corresponds to a pseudogene. The CDR3 runs to 18 residues. CDR3 nucleotides: TGTGCCAGCCCTAGACTAGCGGGGGGCAAAGAAGCCAAAAACATTCAGTACTTC. Its protein is CASPRLAGGKEAKNIQYF.

The rearrangement uses TRBV9 and TRBJ2-1; the match to TRBD1 covers 9 bases. V shed 2 bases and J 9 bases; nucleotides not matched to a gene: 12. Germline V CDR1 and CDR2: SGDLS, YYNGEE. The CDR3 has 16 residues. The CDR3 sequence is CASSVAPDRGGGEQFF. The CDR3, as DNA: TGTGCCAGCAGCGTCGCCCCGGACAGGGGAGGCGGTGAGCAGTTCTTC.

This clone was seen once. The chain couples TRBV7-6 to TRBJ2-2, with a tentative D call TRBD1 (6 bases). The CDR3 extends over 14 amino acids. V lost 4 bases to trimming and J lost 6 bases, with 12 bases between them. Per the germline V gene, CDR1 is SGHVS and CDR2 is FNYEAQ. The chain's CDR3 is CASSSTGRAGELFF. CDR3 DNA: TGTGCCAGCAGCTCGACAGGTCGGGCCGGGGAGCTGTTTTTT.

The rearrangement links TRBV7-7 to TRBJ2-2; 8 nucleotides agree with TRBD1. The CDR3 has 15 residues. Unmatched junction bases numbered 2, after V lost 1 base and J lost 4 bases. Germline lookup yields CDR1 SSHAT and CDR2 FNYEAQ (reference sequence). The chain's CDR3 is CASSLGTGPTGELFF. CDR3 bases: TGTGCCAGCAGCTTAGGGACAGGGCCCACCGGGGAGCTGTTTTTT.

The rearrangement joins TRBV27 to TRBJ2-7, with a weak D call TRBD1 (5 bases). Trimming cost V 2 bases and J 1 base, with 12 bases left between them. Germline-derived CDR1 and CDR2 are MNHEY and SMNVEV (reference sequence). This CDR3 is built from 15 residues. The CDR3 DNA reads as TGTGCCAGCAGTTTACAGGGAATAGGGTCCTACGAGCAGTACTTC. It encodes CASSLQGIGSYEQYF.

This clone was seen a handful of times. The gene calls are TRBV5-1 and TRBJ1-2; TRBD1 is a possible D gene (5 bases). V was clipped by 0 bases and J by 4 bases, with 13 bases between them. CDR1 is SGHRS, CDR2 YFSETQ, per germline. The CDR3 runs to 15 residues. This CDR3 reads CASSLGSGLAYGYTF. In nucleotides, the CDR3 is TGCGCCAGCAGCTTGGGGTCAGGGCTGGCCTATGGCTACACCTTC.

The rearrangement joins TRBV6-5 to TRBJ2-7; 10 bases fit TRBD2. Per germline, CDR1 MNHEY and CDR2 SVGAGI. CDR3 length: 14 amino acids. Germline trimming cut 6 bases from V and 3 bases from J; bases unmatched to any gene: 5. CDR3 bases: TGTGCCAGCAGCGCAAGCGGGAGGGGCTACGAGCAGTACTTC. Its translation is CASSASGRGYEQYF.

The V and J genes are TRBV19 and TRBJ2-5, with 8 bases lining up with TRBD1. In germline, CDR1 is LNHDA, CDR2 SQIVND (reference sequence). J gave up 2 bases and V 6 bases, and 8 bases lay outside the gene matches. This CDR3 region has 15 residues. CDR3 coding DNA: TGTGCCAGTAGCTTGGACAGGGTCGGACAAGAGACCCAGTACTTC. This translates into CASSLDRVGQETQYF.

V usage is TRBV10-3 and J usage is TRBJ1-2; a weak D match, TRBD1 (6 bases). This CDR3 has 14 amino acids. Trimming took off 6 bases at V and 2 bases at J, with 13 bases between the two ends. From germline, CDR1 is ENHRY and CDR2 SYGVKD. CDR3 residues: CAIRPGQINYGYTF. The CDR3 DNA sequence: TGTGCCATCAGGCCTGGACAGATAAACTATGGCTACACCTTC.

The chain recombines TRBV11-2 with TRBJ2-1; TRBD1 might be the D (6 bases). CDR3 length: 14 residues. The V end was cut by 0 bases, the J end by 4 bases, with 7 bases between. CDR1 and CDR2 from the germline V gene are SGHAT and FQNNGV. The CDR3 DNA sequence: TGTGCCAGCAGCTTAGAACAGGGTTACAATGAGCAGTTCTTC. Protein sequence: CASSLEQGYNEQFF.

V is TRBV5-4 and J is TRBJ2-5; D is perhaps TRBD1 (6 bases). Germline loops: CDR1 SGHNT, CDR2 YYREEE (reference sequence). With 0 bases removed from V and 0 bases from J, the gap between germline ends came to 12 bases. The CDR3 extends over 16 amino acids. CDR3 coding DNA: TGTGCCAGCAGCTTGGGATCACAGGGAAACCAAGAGACCCAGTACTTC. Translated: CASSLGSQGNQETQYF.

The chain uses TRBV6-5 and TRBJ1-1; D perhaps matches TRBD1 (5 bases). Germline V gene sequence: CDR1 MNHEY, CDR2 SVGAGI. The V gene lost 6 bases and the J gene lost 0 bases, with 11 bases spanning the gap. The CDR3 consists of 14 residues. The CDR3 loop reads CASSFDRMNTEAFF. The CDR3 coding sequence is TGTGCCAGCAGCTTCGACAGAATGAACACTGAAGCTTTCTTT.

This clone was counted only a few times. This sequence joins TRBV27 and TRBJ2-7; 9 nucleotides line up with TRBD1. This CDR3 has 13 amino acids. Germline CDR1 reads MNHEY; CDR2 reads SMNVEV (reference sequence). The V and J ends lost 7 bases and 1 base, in that order; junction bases with no gene match: 2. This CDR3 reads CASKGQGSYEQYF. CDR3 nucleotides: TGTGCCAGCAAGGGACAGGGTTCCTACGAGCAGTACTTC.

The rearrangement links TRBV29-1 to TRBJ1-1; TRBD1 is a possible D gene (6 bases). CDR1 and CDR2 (germline): SQVTM, ANQGSEA. This CDR3 spans 13 amino acids. V lost 5 bases, J lost 6 bases, and 16 bases lay in between. The CDR3: CSVRPTGTPEAFF. Written as DNA, the CDR3 is TGCAGCGTTAGACCAACAGGGACCCCTGAAGCTTTCTTT.

This clone has just one count. V and J are TRBV6-1 and TRBJ1-5, with D possibly TRBD1 on 5 matching bases. The CDR3 consists of 15 residues. From germline, CDR1 is MNHNS and CDR2 SASEGT. V gave up 5 bases and J gave up 0 bases, with 11 bases separating them. DNA of the CDR3: TGTGCCAGCAGTCAGGGATCCTATAGCAATCAGCCCCAGCATTTT. This sequence encodes CASSQGSYSNQPQHF.

V and J are TRBV5-1 and TRBJ2-2; 7 nucleotides agree with TRBD1. Trimming removed 7 bases from V and 5 bases from J; junction bases left unmatched: 8. The CDR3 extends over 14 amino acids. The germline V gene encodes CDR1 SGHRS and CDR2 YFSETQ. The CDR3 sequence is CASQGEGLTGELFF. CDR3 DNA sequence: TGCGCCAGCCAGGGGGAAGGGCTGACCGGGGAGCTGTTTTTT. The variable domain in full, completed from reference TRBV5-1 and TRBJ2-2, reads KAGVTQTPRYLIKTRGQQVTLSCSPISGHRSVSWYQQTPGQGLQFLFEYFSETQRNKGNFPGRFSGRQFSNSRSEMNVSTLELGDSALYLCASQGEGLTGELFFGEGSRLTVL.

This chain uses TRBV11-2 with TRBJ1-1, with TRBD1 matching 7 bases. Looked up from germline, CDR1 is SGHAT and CDR2 is FQNNGV. This CDR3 has 14 amino acids. V dropped 3 bases and J dropped 5; count of bases not matched to a gene: 6. The CDR3 DNA sequence: TGTGCCAGCAGCTTTACAGGGGTGGGGACTGAAGCTTTCTTT. Translating it yields CASSFTGVGTEAFF.